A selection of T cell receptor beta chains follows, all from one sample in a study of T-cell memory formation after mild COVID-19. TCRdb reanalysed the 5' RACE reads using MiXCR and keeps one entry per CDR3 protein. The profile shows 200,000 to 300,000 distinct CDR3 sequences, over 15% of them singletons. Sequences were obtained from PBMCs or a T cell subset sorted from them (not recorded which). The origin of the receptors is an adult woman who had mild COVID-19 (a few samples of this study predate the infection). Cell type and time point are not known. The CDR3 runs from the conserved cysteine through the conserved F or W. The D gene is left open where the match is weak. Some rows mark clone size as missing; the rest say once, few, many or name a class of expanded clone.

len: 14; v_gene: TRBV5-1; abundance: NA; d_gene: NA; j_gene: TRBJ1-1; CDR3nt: TGCGCCAGCAGACGGGGGGAGTTGAACACTGAAGCTTTCTTT; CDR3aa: CASRRGELNTEAFF
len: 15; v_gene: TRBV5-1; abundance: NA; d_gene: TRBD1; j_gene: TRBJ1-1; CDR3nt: TGCGCCAGCAGTCCGACGACAGGACAGGGCACTGAAGCTTTCTTT; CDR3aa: CASSPTTGQGTEAFF
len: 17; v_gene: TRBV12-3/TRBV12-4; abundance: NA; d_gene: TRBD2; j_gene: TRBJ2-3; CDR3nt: TGTGCCAGCAGTTATGAACCTAGCGGGAGGGCTAGGGATACGCAGTATTTT; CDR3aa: CASSYEPSGRARDTQYF
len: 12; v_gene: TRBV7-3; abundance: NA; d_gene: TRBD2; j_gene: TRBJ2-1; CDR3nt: TGTGCCAGTGGGTCGCGGGGGAATGAGCAGTTCTTC; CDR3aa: CASGSRGNEQFF
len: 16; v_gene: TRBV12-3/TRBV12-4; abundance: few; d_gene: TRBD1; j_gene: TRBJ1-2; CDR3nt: TGTGCCAGCACCCCCGGGGATAGACAGGGGAGAAGGGGCTACACCTTC; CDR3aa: CASTPGDRQGRRGYTF
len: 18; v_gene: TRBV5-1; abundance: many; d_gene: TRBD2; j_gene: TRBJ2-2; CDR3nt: TGCGCCAGCAGCCTACTCCCCGGAGCGGGGGGGCCGATCGGGGAGCTGTTTTTT; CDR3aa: CASSLLPGAGGPIGELFF
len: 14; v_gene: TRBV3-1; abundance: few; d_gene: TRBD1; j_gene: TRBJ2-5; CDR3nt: TGTGCCAGCAGCGCAGGACAGGGCAGAGAGACCCAGTACTTC; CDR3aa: CASSAGQGRETQYF
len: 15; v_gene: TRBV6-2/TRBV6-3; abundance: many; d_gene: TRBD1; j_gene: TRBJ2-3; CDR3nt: TGTGCCAGCAGCGGGACAGGTGGGGGCACAGATACGCAGTATTTT; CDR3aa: CASSGTGGGTDTQYF
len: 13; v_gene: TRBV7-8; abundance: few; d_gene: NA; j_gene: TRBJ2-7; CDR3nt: TGTGCCAGCAGCTTGGACAGTCTCTACGAGCAGTACTTC; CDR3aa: CASSLDSLYEQYF
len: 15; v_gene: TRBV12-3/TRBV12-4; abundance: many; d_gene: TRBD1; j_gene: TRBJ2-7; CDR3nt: TGTGCCAGCAGTCCCCGGACAGGGGCTAGCAGCGAGCAGTACTTC; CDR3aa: CASSPRTGASSEQYF
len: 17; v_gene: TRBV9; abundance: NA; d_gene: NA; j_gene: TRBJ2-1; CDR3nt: TGTGCCAGCAGCGTAGGGGGTGGACTATACTCCTACAATGAGCAGTTCTTC; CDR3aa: CASSVGGGLYSYNEQFF
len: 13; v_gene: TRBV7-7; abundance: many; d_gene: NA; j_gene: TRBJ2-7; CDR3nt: TGTGCCAGCAGCGCGGACGCTTTGGGGGAGCAGTACTTC; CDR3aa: CASSADALGEQYF
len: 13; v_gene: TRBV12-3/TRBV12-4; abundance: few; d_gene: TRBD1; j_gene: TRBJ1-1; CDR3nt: TGTGCCAGCAGCACCCGACAGGGTGAAAAAGCTTTCTTT; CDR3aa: CASSTRQGEKAFF
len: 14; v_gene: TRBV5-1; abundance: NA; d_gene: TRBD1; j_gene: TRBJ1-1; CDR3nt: TGCGCCAGCAGCTACGACAGGGGCAGTACTGAAGCTTTCTTT; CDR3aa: CASSYDRGSTEAFF
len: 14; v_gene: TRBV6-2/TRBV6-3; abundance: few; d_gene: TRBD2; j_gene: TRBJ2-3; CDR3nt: TGTGCCAGCAGTTACTCTGTGACTAGCGCAACGCAGTATTTT; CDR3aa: CASSYSVTSATQYF
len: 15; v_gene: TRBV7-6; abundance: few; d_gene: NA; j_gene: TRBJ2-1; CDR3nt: TGTGCCAGCAGCTTAGCGGTCCAGGAGTACAATGAGCAGTTCTTC; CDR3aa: CASSLAVQEYNEQFF
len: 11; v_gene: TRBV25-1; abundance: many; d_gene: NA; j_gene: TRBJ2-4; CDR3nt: TGTGCCAGCAGTTTTACGAACATTCAGTACTTC; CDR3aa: CASSFTNIQYF
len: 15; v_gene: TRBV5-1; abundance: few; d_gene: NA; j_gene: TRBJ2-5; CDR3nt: TGCGCCAGCAGAGTGGGGCAGGGTGGTTCAGAGACCCAGTACTTC; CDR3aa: CASRVGQGGSETQYF
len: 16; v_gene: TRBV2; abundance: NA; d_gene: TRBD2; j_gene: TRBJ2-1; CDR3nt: TGTGCCAGCAGTGCGACTAGCGGGGGGGTTATGAGTGAGCAGTTCTTC; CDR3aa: CASSATSGGVMSEQFF
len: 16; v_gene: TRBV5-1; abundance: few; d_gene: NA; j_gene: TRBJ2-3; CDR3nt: TGCGCCAGCAGCTTGGATTCAGCGTCTAGCACAGATACGCAGTATTTT; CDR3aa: CASSLDSASSTDTQYF
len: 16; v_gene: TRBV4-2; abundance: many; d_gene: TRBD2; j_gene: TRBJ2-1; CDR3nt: TGTGCCAGCAGCCAGGCGTTGACTAGCGGGAGGAATGAGCAGTTCTTC; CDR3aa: CASSQALTSGRNEQFF
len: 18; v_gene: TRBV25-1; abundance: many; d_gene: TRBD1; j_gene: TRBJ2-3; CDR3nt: TGTGCCAGCAGTGACCCCGCCCAGACAGGGCGAAGCACAGATACGCAGTATTTT; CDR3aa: CASSDPAQTGRSTDTQYF
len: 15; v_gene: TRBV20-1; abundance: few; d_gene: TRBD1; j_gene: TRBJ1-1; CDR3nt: TGCAGTGCTACTAAAACAGGGGGCGCTTACACTGAAGCTTTCTTT; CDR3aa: CSATKTGGAYTEAFF
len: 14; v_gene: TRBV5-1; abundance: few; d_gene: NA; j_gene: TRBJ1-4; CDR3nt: TGCGCCAGCAGCCAGTCGATGGCTGGGGAAAAACTGTTTTTT; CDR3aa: CASSQSMAGEKLFF
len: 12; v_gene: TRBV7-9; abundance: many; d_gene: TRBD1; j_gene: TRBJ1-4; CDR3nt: TGTGCCAGCAGCTCAGCGACAGGGTCGGTGTTTTTT; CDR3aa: CASSSATGSVFF
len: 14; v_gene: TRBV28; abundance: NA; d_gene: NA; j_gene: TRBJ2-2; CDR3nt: TGTGCCAGCAGCCCGTGGGGCGACACCGGGGAGCTGTTTTTT; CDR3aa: CASSPWGDTGELFF
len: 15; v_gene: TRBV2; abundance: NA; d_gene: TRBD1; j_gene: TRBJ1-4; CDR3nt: TGTGCCAGTACTCCCAGGGGGACAAGGGAAGGAAAACTGTTTTTT; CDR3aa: CASTPRGTREGKLFF
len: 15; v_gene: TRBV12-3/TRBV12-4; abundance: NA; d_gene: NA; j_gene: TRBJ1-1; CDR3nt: TGTGCCAGCAGCACTCTCGGGATGGGGAACACTGAAGCTTTCTTT; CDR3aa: CASSTLGMGNTEAFF
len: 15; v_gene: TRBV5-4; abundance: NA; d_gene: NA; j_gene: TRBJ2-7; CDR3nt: TGTGCCAGCAGAGAGATGGGGGTCCACTCCTACGAGCAGTACTTC; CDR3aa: CASREMGVHSYEQYF
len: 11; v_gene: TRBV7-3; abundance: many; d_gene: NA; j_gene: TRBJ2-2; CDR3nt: TGTGCCAGCGGTCGGGCCGGGGAGCTGTTTTTT; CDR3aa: CASGRAGELFF
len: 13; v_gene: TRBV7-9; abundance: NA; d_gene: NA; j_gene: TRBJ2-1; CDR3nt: TGTGCCAGCAGCGCAGAGGGGGTGGGGCTATGTCTCTTC; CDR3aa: CASSAEGVGLCLF
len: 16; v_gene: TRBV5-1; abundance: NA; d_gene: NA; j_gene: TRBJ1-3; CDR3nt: TGCGCCAGCAGCTTAAGCACGCTCAGCTCTGGAAACACCATATATTTT; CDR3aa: CASSLSTLSSGNTIYF
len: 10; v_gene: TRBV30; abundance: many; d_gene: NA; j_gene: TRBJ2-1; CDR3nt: TGTGCCTGGAGATGCTGCGCAGGGTTCTTC; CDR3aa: CAWRCCAGFF
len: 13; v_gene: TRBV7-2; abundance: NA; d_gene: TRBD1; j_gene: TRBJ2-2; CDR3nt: TGTGCCAGCAGCCGACAGGGGACCGGGGAGCTGTTTTTT; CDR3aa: CASSRQGTGELFF
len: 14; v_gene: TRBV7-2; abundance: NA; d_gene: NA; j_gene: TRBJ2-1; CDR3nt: TGTGCCAGCAGCTTAGGGGGCCCACGCAATGAGCAGTTCTTC; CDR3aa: CASSLGGPRNEQFF
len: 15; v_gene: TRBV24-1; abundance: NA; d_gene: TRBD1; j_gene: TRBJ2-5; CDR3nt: TGTGCCACCAGTGACGGGGACAGGGATTGGGAGACCCAGTACTTC; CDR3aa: CATSDGDRDWETQYF
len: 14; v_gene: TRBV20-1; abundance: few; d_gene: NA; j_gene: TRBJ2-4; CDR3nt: TGCAGCCCGGACGGTATTGGAGCCAAAAACATTCAGTACTTC; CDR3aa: CSPDGIGAKNIQYF
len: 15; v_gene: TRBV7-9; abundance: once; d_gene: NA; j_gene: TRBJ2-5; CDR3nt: TGTGCCAGCAGCTTAGTCGGAGCGATTCAAGAGACCCAGTACTTC; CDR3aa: CASSLVGAIQETQYF
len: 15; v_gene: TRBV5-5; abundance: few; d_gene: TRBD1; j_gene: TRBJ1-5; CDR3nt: TGTGCCAGCAGCTTGATCGGACAGGGGAATCAGCCCCAGCATTTT; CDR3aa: CASSLIGQGNQPQHF
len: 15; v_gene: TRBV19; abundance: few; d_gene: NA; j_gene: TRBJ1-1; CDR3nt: TGTGCCAGTAGTATGGCCGGGACTTTGGGGACTGAAGCTTTCTTT; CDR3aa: CASSMAGTLGTEAFF